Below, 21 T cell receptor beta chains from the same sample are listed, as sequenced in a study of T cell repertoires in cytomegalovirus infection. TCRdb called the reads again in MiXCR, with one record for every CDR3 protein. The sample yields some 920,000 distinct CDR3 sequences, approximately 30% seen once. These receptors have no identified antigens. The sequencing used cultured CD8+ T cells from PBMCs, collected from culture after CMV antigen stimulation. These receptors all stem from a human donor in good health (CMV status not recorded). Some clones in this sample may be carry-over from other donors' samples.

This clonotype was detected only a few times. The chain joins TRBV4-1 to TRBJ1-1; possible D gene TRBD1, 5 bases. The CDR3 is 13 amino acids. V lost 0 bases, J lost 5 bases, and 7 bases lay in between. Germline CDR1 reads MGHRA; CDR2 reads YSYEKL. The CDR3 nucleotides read TGCGCCAGCAGCCAAGAACAGGCAACTGAAGCTTTCTTT. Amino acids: CASSQEQATEAFF.

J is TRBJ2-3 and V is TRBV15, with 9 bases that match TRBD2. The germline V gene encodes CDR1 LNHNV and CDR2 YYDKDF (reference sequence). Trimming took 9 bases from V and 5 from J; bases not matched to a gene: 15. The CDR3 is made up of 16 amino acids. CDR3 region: CATSLGSGLAQDTQYF. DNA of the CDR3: TGTGCCACTTCCCTTGGGTCGGGACTAGCCCAAGATACGCAGTATTTT.

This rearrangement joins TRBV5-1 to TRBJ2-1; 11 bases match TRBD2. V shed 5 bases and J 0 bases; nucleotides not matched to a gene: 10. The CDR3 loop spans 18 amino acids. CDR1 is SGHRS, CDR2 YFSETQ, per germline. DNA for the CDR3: TGCGCCAGCAGGCCCCCCCCTAGCGGGGGGAGCTCCTACAATGAGCAGTTCTTC. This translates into CASRPPPSGGSSYNEQFF.

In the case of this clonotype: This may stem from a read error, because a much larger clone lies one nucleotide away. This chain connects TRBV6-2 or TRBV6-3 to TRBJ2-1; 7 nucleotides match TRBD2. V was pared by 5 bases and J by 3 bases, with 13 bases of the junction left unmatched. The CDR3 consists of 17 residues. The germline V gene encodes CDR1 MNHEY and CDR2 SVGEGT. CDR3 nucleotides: TGTGCCAGCAGTCGTCCCCCGACTAGCAGGGACTACAATGAGCAGTTCTTC. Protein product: CASSRPPTSRDYNEQFF.

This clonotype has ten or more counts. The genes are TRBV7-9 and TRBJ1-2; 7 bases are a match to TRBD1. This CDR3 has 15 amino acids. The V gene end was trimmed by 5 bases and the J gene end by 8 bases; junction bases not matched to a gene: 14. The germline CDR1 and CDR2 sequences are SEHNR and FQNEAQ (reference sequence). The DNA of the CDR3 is TGTGCCAGCAGCCCTCCGGACAGGCATTTCGACGGCTACACCTTC. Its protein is CASSPPDRHFDGYTF.

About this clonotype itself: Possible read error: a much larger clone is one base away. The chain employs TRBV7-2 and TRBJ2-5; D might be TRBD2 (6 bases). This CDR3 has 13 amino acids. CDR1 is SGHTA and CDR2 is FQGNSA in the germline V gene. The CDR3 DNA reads TGTGTCAGCAGCTCGGACTATCAAGAGACCCAGTACTTC. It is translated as CVSSSDYQETQYF.

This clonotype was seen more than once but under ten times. Here the CDR3 reads CASSSGLAMNTEAFF. In nucleotides, the CDR3 is TGTGCCAGCAGCTCGGGACTCGCGATGAACACTGAAGCTTTCTTT. The chain combines TRBV27 with TRBJ1-1, with a weak D call TRBD1 (5 bases). The germline V gene has CDR1 MNHEY and CDR2 SMNVEV (reference sequence). Trimming left V 6 bases short and J 0 bases short, with 14 bases between. CDR3 size: 15 residues.

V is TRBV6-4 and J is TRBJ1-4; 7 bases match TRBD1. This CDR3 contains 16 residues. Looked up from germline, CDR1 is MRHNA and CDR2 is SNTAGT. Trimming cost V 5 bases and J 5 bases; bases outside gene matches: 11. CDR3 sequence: CASSRTGLGGNEKLFF. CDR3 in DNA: TGTGCCAGCAGTAGGACAGGCCTCGGAGGGAATGAAAAACTGTTTTTT.

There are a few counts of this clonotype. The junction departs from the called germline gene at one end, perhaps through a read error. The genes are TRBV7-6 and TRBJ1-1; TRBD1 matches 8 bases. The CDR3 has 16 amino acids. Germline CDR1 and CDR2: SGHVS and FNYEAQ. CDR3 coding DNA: TGTGTCAGCAGCCTAAGACAGGGGCCGATGAACACTGAAGCTTTCTTT. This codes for CVSSLRQGPMNTEAFF.

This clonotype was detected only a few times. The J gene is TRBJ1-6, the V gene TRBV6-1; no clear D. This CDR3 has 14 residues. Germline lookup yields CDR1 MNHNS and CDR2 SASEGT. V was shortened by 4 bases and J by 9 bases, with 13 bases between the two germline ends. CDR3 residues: CASSAYEMGSPLHF. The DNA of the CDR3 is TGTGCCAGCAGTGCATACGAAATGGGTTCACCCCTCCACTTT.

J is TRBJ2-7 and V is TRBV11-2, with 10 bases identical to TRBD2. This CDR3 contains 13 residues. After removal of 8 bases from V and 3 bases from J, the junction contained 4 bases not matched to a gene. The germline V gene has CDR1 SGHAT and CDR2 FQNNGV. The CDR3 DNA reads TGTGCCAGCGAGCGGGGGGGCGGCTACGAGCAGTACTTC. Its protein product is CASERGGGYEQYF.

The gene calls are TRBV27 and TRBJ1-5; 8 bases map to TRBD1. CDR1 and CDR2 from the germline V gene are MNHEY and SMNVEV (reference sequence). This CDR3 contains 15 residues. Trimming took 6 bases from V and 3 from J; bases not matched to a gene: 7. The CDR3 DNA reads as TGTGCCAGCAGCTTGACAGGGGTTTACAATCAGCCCCAGCATTTT. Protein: CASSLTGVYNQPQHF.

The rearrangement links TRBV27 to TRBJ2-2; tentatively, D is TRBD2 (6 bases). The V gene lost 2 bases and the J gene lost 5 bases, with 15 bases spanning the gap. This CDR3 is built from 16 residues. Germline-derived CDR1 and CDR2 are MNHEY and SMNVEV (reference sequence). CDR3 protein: CASSLRDSKDTGELFF. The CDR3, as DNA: TGTGCCAGCAGTTTAAGGGACTCCAAGGATACCGGGGAGCTGTTTTTT.

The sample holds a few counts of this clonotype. The CDR3 spells CASSWASRYEQYF. Here the CDR3 DNA reads TGTGCCAGCAGTTGGGCTAGCCGTTACGAGCAGTACTTC. The chain links TRBV12-3 or TRBV12-4 to TRBJ2-7; a possible D gene is TRBD2 (5 bases). This CDR3 has 13 residues. V lost 4 bases, J lost 4 bases, and 11 bases lay in between.

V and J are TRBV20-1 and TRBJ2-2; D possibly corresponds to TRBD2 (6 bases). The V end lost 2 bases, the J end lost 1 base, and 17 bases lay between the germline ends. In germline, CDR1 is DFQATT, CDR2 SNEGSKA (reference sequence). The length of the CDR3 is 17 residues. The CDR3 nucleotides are TGCAGTGCTAGACTGATGTTGCGGGACCTGAACACCGGGGAGCTGTTTTTT. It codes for CSARLMLRDLNTGELFF.

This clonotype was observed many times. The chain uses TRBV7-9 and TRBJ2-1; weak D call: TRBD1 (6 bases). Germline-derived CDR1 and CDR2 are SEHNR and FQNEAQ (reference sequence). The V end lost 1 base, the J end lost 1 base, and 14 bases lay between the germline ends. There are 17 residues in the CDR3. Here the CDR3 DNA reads TGTGCCAGCAGCTTAGGGTGGCAGGGGAGTTCCTACAATGAGCAGTTCTTC. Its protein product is CASSLGWQGSSYNEQFF.

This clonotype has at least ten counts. Here the CDR3 reads CASSLALFSQETQYF. The CDR3 nucleotides read TGTGCCAGCAGCTTAGCGCTATTTAGCCAAGAGACCCAGTACTTC. This rearrangement joins TRBV7-6 to TRBJ2-5; D not certain. The germline V and J ends were trimmed by 0 bases and 1 base, with 9 bases remaining between them. Germline CDR1 is SGHVS and CDR2 is FNYEAQ. The CDR3 runs to 15 residues.

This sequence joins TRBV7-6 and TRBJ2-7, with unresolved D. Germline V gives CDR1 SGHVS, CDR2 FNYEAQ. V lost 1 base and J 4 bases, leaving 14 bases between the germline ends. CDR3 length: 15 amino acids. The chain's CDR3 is CASSLGGLMGYEQYV. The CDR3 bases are TGTGCCAGCAGCTTAGGAGGTCTTATGGGGTACGAGCAGTACGTC.

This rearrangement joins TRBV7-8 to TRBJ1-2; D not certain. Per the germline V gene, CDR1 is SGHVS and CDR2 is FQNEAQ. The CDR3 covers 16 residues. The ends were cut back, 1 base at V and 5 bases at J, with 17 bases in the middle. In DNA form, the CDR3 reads TGTGCCAGCAGCTTAGAAGCAGCGGGCGCCGGATATGGCTACACCTTC. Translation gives CASSLEAAGAGYGYTF.

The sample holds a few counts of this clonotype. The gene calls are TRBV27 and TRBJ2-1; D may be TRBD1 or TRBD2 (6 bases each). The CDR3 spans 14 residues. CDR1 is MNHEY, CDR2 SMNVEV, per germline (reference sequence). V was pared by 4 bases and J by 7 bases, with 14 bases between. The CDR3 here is CASSWGALPNEQFF. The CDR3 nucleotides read TGTGCCAGCAGTTGGGGGGCACTACCAAATGAGCAGTTCTTC.

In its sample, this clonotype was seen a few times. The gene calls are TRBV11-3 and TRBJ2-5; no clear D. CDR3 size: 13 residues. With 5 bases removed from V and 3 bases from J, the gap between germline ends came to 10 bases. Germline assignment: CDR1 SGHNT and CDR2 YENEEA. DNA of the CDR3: TGTGCCAGCAGCGGTGGGCCGAAAGAGACCCAGTACTTC. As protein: CASSGGPKETQYF.